This T cell receptor beta chain was profiled in a study of patients and donors after allogeneic stem cell transplantation. TCRdb fed the RT-PCR reads into MiXCR, producing one record per CDR3 protein. The sample consists of under 95,000 distinct CDR3 sequences, around 5% of them appearing once. This clonotype came up many times. This CDR3 spans 12 amino acids. CDR1 SNHLY and CDR2 FYNNEI come from the germline V gene. V shed 4 bases and J shed 6 bases, with 7 bases lying between them. The specimen sequenced was blood, either unsorted or a sorted T cell fraction (not recorded which). The source is a human donor who was either an allogeneic HSCT recipient or a stem cell or donor lymphocyte infusion donor (not recorded which). It is not recorded whose cells these are; they may come from a transplant donor. V and J are TRBV2 and TRBJ1-5; tentative D call: TRBD1 (6 bases). Written as DNA, the CDR3 is TGTGCCAGCAGTGGAGGGGGTCAGCCCCAGCATTTT. Translated: CASSGGGQPQHF.